These 23 T cell receptor beta chains share one sample of origin, sequenced in a study of blood T cell repertoires in COVID-19. TCRdb keeps only in-frame clones here, not all; method: immunoSEQ multiplex PCR. This table holds fewer than 250,000 clones, around 83% found once. Sequenced: peripheral blood. The origin of the receptors is a woman aged 50 to 60 with acute or convalescent COVID-19.

The chain is built from TRBV4-1 and TRBJ2-1; perhaps TRBD2 as D (7 bases). The CDR3 spans 16 residues. Germline values: CDR1 MGHRA, CDR2 YSYEKL. Trimming shortened V by 0 bases and J by 2 bases, and 11 bases separated the two germline ends. The CDR3 loop reads CASSQETGTTYNEQFF. The CDR3 nucleotides are TGCGCCAGCAGCCAAGAAACAGGGACTACCTACAATGAGCAGTTCTTC.

V usage is TRBV2 and J usage is TRBJ2-2; maybe TRBD1 (5 bases). CDR1 and CDR2 (germline): SNHLY, FYNNEI. The CDR3 totals 13 residues. Trimming cost V 11 bases and J 3 bases, with 13 bases left between them. The CDR3 region is CAGLDRYTGELFF. The CDR3, as DNA: TGTGCCGGATTAGACAGATACACCGGGGAGCTGTTTTTT.

This chain uses TRBV19 with TRBJ2-1, with TRBD2 matching over 9 bases. CDR3 length: 14 residues. Germline V gene sequence: CDR1 LNHDA, CDR2 SQIVND (reference sequence). V gave up 8 bases and J gave up 8 bases; unmatched junction bases: 10. The CDR3 loop is CASRAGTSLDEQFF. CDR3 DNA: TGTGCCAGTCGCGCCGGGACTAGCTTGGATGAGCAGTTCTTC. The full variable domain, its missing parts supplied by reference TRBV19 and TRBJ2-1, is DGGITQSPKYLFRKEGQNVTLSCEQNLNHDAMYWYRQDPGQGLRLIYYSQIVNDFQKGDIAEGYSVSREKKESFPLTVTSAQKNPTAFYLCASRAGTSLDEQFFGPGTRLTVL.

V usage is TRBV28 and J usage is TRBJ1-5, with a possible D match to TRBD1 (5 bases). The germline gives CDR1 MDHEN, CDR2 SYDVKM. The CDR3 consists of 19 residues. V was cut by 5 bases and J by 1 base, with 24 bases left in between. CDR3 bases: TGTGCCAGCAGTCTTTGGGGGGGAAGGGGAGGTGGAAGCAATCAGCCCCAGCATTTT. Protein: CASSLWGGRGGGSNQPQHF.

The V and J genes are TRBV19 and TRBJ1-4; D ambiguous. Trimming removed 2 bases from V and 4 bases from J, with 17 bases in between. Germline V gives CDR1 LNHDA, CDR2 SQIVND (reference sequence). The CDR3 has 17 residues. The CDR3, as DNA: TGTGCCAGTAGTATAATACTGGAGCGGCACGATAATGAAAAACTGTTTTTT. This codes for CASSIILERHDNEKLFF. Drawing the rest from reference TRBV19 and TRBJ1-4, the complete variable domain is DGGITQSPKYLFRKEGQNVTLSCEQNLNHDAMYWYRQDPGQGLRLIYYSQIVNDFQKGDIAEGYSVSREKKESFPLTVTSAQKNPTAFYLCASSIILERHDNEKLFFGSGTQLSVL.

The chain joins TRBV3-1 (or the pseudogene TRBV3-2) to TRBJ2-2, with D maybe TRBD2 (5 bases). Trimming left V 8 bases short and J 6 bases short, with 7 bases between. The CDR3 runs 11 residues. Germline assignment: CDR1 LGHDT and CDR2 YNNKEL (reference sequence). For the CDR3, the DNA is TGTGCCAGCGCCGGGGCCGGGGAGCTGTTTTTT. Translating it yields CASAGAGELFF.

The chain has TRBV18 and TRBJ1-2; TRBD1 might be the D (5 bases). Trimming removed 5 bases at V and 4 bases at J, with 20 bases between. The CDR3 consists of 16 residues. Germline V gene data show CDR1 as KGHSH and CDR2 as LQKENI. CDR3 loop: CASSAPTVSQGYGYTF. CDR3 bases: TGTGCCAGCTCAGCCCCGACAGTATCGCAGGGCTATGGCTACACCTTC.

This chain joins TRBV7-2 and TRBJ2-1; D uncertain. CDR1 is SGHTA, CDR2 FQGNSA, per germline. V lost 4 bases and J 6 bases, leaving 7 bases between the germline ends. This CDR3 is 12 amino acids long. CDR3 protein: CASSSPGNEQFF. CDR3 nucleotide sequence: TGTGCCAGCAGCTCCCCGGGCAATGAGCAGTTCTTC.

The chain has TRBV5-1 and TRBJ2-1; 10 bases fit TRBD2. The germline V gene encodes CDR1 SGHRS and CDR2 YFSETQ. The CDR3 consists of 16 residues. The V gene end was trimmed by 4 bases and the J gene end by 3 bases; junction bases not matched to a gene: 7. In DNA, the CDR3 is TGCGCCAGCAGCCGGGGAGGGACTAGCGACTACAATGAGCAGTTCTTC. This encodes CASSRGGTSDYNEQFF.

V and J are TRBV6-5 and TRBJ2-7, with D maybe TRBD2 (6 bases). The V and J ends lost 10 bases and 1 base respectively, with 17 bases between them. CDR3 length equals 14 residues. From germline, CDR1 is MNHEY and CDR2 SVGAGI. The CDR3 region has the DNA TGTGCCACCTTCCTCCGGGACTCGTCCTACGAGCAGTACTTC. It encodes CATFLRDSSYEQYF.

This clone has more than one count but fewer than ten. The chain links TRBV29-1 to TRBJ1-1, with unresolved D. V was trimmed by 4 bases and J by 0 bases, leaving 15 bases between them. The CDR3 spans 15 residues. Germline V gene sequence: CDR1 SQVTM, CDR2 ANQGSEA. The CDR3 nucleotides are TGCAGCGTTGTATTGGGTCCAGCGATGAACACTGAAGCTTTCTTT. As protein: CSVVLGPAMNTEAFF.

V usage is TRBV18 and J usage is TRBJ2-7; the match to TRBD2 covers 8 bases. J gave up 7 bases and V 0 bases, and 8 bases lay outside the gene matches. CDR3 length: 15 residues. The V gene's germline CDR1 is KGHSH and CDR2 LQKENI. CDR3: CASSPPSGSLREQYF. DNA of the CDR3: TGTGCCAGCTCACCACCGAGCGGGAGTCTCAGGGAGCAGTACTTC.

The chain recombines TRBV6-2 or TRBV6-3 with TRBJ1-5; 7 nucleotides align to TRBD1. This CDR3 comprises 11 residues. With V trimmed by 6 bases and J by 14 bases, 7 bases remained unmatched. Germline-derived CDR1 and CDR2 are MNHEY and SVGEGT. CDR3 sequence reads: CASSSGQDEHF. The CDR3, as DNA: TGTGCCAGCAGCTCAGGACAGGACGAGCATTTT.

The CDR3 coding sequence is TGTGCCAGCAGCCCTACCGGGGGTCCCAATCAGCCCCAGCATTTT. It yields the protein CASSPTGGPNQPQHF. The genes are TRBV9 and TRBJ1-5, with D possibly TRBD1 on 5 matching bases. V was pared by 4 bases and J by 3 bases, with 14 bases between. This CDR3 has 15 residues. Germline V gene data show CDR1 as SGDLS and CDR2 as YYNGEE.

The chain has TRBV2 and TRBJ1-6; 7 bases map to TRBD1. This CDR3 comprises 15 residues. J gave up 7 bases and V 4 bases, and 7 bases lay outside the gene matches. The V gene's germline CDR1 is SNHLY and CDR2 FYNNEI. This CDR3 is CASSGGGGRNSPLHF. The CDR3 nucleotides are TGTGCCAGCAGTGGTGGAGGGGGCCGGAATTCACCCCTCCACTTT.

V and J are TRBV3-1 (or the pseudogene TRBV3-2) and TRBJ2-1; the match to TRBD2 covers 10 bases. This CDR3 comprises 17 residues. V lost 4 bases to trimming and J lost 6 bases; unmatched junction nucleotides: 12. CDR1 is LGHDT, CDR2 YNNKEL, per germline (reference sequence). The CDR3, as DNA: TGTGCCAGCAGCCTAGACCAATCGGGACTAGCGCCCAATGAGCAGTTCTTC. Translating gives CASSLDQSGLAPNEQFF.

This chain uses TRBV30 with TRBJ2-7, with a weak D call TRBD2 (7 bases). Germline loops: CDR1 GTSNPN, CDR2 SVGIG (reference sequence). V lost 0 bases and J 7 bases, leaving 10 bases between the germline ends. This CDR3 is built from 12 residues. The CDR3 DNA reads as TGTGCCTGGAGTGTCGGGGGGCAGGAGCAGTACTTC. Translated, it gives CAWSVGGQEQYF.

The chain couples TRBV20-1 to TRBJ2-3; 11 positions agree with TRBD2. Germline lookup yields CDR1 DFQATT and CDR2 SNEGSKA (reference sequence). This CDR3 is built from 17 residues. V dropped 5 bases and J dropped 1; count of bases not matched to a gene: 11. CDR3: CSACEASGRKGTDTQYF. The CDR3 nucleotides are TGCAGTGCTTGTGAGGCTAGCGGGAGGAAGGGCACAGATACGCAGTATTTT.

CDR3: CAWSLIPGNEQFF. Written as DNA, the CDR3 is TGTGCCTGGAGTCTCATCCCCGGCAATGAGCAGTTCTTC. The V and J genes are TRBV30 and TRBJ2-1; D is ambiguous. This CDR3 is built from 13 residues. Germline V CDR1 and CDR2: GTSNPN, SVGIG (reference sequence). V lost 2 bases to trimming and J lost 6 bases, with 11 bases between them.

This chain uses TRBV5-5 with TRBJ1-1; D might be TRBD1 (6 bases). This CDR3 is built from 15 residues. The germline CDR1 and CDR2 sequences are SGHKS and YYEKEE (reference sequence). Trimming removed 2 bases at V and 4 bases at J, with 15 bases between. This CDR3 reads CASSFQDRPGTEAFF. In DNA form, the CDR3 reads TGTGCCAGCAGCTTCCAAGACAGGCCTGGCACTGAAGCTTTCTTT.

Written as DNA, the CDR3 is TGTGCCAGCAGCTCCCAATTAAAGGGGGCTAGCCACGAGCAGTACTTC. It specifies CASSSQLKGASHEQYF. This sequence joins TRBV7-9 and TRBJ2-7; TRBD1 aligns across 7 bases. Trimming at V came to 4 bases and at J to 5 bases, leaving 14 bases not matched to a gene. The germline gives CDR1 SEHNR, CDR2 FQNEAQ (reference sequence). CDR3 size: 16 residues.

This chain connects TRBV24-1 to TRBJ2-4, with 10 nucleotides matching TRBD1. The J segment lost 5 bases and the V segment lost 0 bases, leaving 6 bases of the junction unmatched. Per germline, CDR1 KGHDR and CDR2 SFDVKD. The CDR3 consists of 17 residues. The CDR3: CATSDLRYGTGENIQYF. The CDR3 DNA reads TGTGCCACCAGTGATTTGCGTTACGGGACAGGGGAAAACATTCAGTACTTC.

This clone was seen a handful of times. Other DNA sequences in this specimen translate into the identical CDR3. The rearrangement joins TRBV9 to TRBJ2-1; 10 bases line up with TRBD2. Trimming at V came to 0 bases and at J to 3 bases, leaving 0 bases not matched to a gene. Germline V gene data show CDR1 as SGDLS and CDR2 as YYNGEE. The CDR3 extends over 15 amino acids. For the CDR3, the DNA is TGTGCCAGCAGCGTAGGGACTAGCGGCTACAATGAGCAGTTCTTC. This encodes CASSVGTSGYNEQFF. Drawing the rest from reference TRBV9 and TRBJ2-1, the complete variable domain is DSGVTQTPKHLITATGQRVTLRCSPRSGDLSVYWYQQSLDQGLQFLIQYYNGEERAKGNILERFSAQQFPDLHSELNLSSLELGDSALYFCASSVGTSGYNEQFFGPGTRLTVL.